The clone carrying this TCR beta chain was seen repeatedly, ten times or more. TCRdb processed the 5' RACE reads anew with MiXCR; each CDR3 protein has one entry. The data show about 69,000 distinct CDR3 sequences, 4% to 6% seen once. These data belong to a study of early T cells in non-severe SARS-CoV-2 infection. The germline V gene encodes CDR1 SEHNR and CDR2 FQNEAQ (reference sequence). There are 13 residues in the CDR3. V lost 5 bases and J lost 4, with 11 bases in between. The clonotype comes from an adult who was a healthcare worker with PCR-confirmed SARS-CoV-2 infection or an uninfected control (not recorded which). The donor label of this sample is uncertain. The sequencing used whole blood, collected at baseline. The chain has TRBV7-9 and TRBJ1-2; tentative D call: TRBD1 (6 bases). The CDR3 nucleotides read TGTGCCAGCAGCACACAGGGTGCCTATGGCTACACCTTC. The encoded protein is CASSTQGAYGYTF. Drawing the rest from reference TRBV7-9 and TRBJ1-2, the complete variable domain is DTGVSQNPRHKITKRGQNVTFRCDPISEHNRLYWYRQTLGQGPEFLTYFQNEAQLEKSRLLSDRFSAERPKGSFSTLEIQRTEQGDSAMYLCASSTQGAYGYTFGSGTRLTVV.